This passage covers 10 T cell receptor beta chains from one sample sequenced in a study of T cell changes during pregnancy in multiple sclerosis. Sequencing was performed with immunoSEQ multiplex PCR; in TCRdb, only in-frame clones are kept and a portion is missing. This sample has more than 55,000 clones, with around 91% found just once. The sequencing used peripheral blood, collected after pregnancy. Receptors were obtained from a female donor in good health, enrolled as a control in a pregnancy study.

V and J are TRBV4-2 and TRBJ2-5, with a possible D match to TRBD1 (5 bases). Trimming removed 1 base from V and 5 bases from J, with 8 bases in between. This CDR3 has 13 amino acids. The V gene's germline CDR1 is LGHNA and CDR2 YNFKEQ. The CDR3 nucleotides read TGTGCCAGCAGCCAAGGACAGAGGGAGACCCAGTACTTC. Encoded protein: CASSQGQRETQYF.

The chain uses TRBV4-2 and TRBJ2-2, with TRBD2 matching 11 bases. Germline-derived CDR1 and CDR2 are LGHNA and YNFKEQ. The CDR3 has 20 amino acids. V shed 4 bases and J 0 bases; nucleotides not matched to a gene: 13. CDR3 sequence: CASSPIGRRLAGPNTGELFF. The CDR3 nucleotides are TGTGCCAGCAGCCCCATAGGAAGGAGACTAGCGGGGCCGAACACCGGGGAGCTGTTTTTT.

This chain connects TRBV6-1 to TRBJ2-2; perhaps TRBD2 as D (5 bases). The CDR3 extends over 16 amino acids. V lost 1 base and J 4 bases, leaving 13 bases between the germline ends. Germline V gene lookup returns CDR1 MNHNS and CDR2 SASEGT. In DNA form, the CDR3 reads TGTGCCAGCAGTGAAGTAGGAGGAACAATCACCGGGGAGCTGTTTTTT. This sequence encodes CASSEVGGTITGELFF.

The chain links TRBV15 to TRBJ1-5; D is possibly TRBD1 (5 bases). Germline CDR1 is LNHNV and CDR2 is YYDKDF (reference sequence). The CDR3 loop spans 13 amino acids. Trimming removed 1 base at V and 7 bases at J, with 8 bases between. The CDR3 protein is CATSRAGEQPQHF. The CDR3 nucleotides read TGTGCCACCAGCAGAGCGGGGGAACAGCCCCAGCATTTT.

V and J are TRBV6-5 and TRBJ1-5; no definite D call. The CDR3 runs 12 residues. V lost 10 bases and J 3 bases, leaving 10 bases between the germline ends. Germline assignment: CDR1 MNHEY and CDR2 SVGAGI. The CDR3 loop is CATRHANQPQHF. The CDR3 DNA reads TGTGCCACCAGACACGCCAATCAGCCCCAGCATTTT.

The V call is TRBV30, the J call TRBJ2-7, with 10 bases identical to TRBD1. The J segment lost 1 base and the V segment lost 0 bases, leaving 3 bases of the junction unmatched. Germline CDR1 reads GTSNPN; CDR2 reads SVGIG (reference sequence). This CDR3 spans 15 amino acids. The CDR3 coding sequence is TGTGCCTGGAGTGTCGGGACAGGGGTGTCCTACGAGCAGTACTTC. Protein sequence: CAWSVGTGVSYEQYF.

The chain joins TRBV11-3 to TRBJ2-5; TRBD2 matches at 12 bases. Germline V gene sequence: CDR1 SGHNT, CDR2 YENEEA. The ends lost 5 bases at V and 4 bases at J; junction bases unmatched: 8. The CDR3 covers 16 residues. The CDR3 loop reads CASSRSPGLAGETQYF. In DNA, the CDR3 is TGTGCCAGCAGCCGTTCGCCGGGACTAGCGGGAGAGACCCAGTACTTC.

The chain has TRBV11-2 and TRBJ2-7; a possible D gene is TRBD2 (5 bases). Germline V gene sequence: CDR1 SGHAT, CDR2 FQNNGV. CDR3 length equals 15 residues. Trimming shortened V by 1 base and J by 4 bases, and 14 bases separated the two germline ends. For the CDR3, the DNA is TGTGCCAGCAGCTTAGCGGGGTTGACCGGATACGAGCAGTACTTC. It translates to CASSLAGLTGYEQYF.

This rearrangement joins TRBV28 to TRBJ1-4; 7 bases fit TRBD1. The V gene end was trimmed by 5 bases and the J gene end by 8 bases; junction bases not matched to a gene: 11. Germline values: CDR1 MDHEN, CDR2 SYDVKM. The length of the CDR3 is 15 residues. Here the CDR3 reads CASSLLTGIREKLFF. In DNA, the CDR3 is TGTGCCAGCAGTCTGCTGACAGGGATCCGGGAAAAACTGTTTTTT.

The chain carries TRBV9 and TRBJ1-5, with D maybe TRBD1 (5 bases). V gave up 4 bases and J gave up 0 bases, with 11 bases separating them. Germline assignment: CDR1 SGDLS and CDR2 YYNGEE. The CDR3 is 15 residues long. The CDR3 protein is CASSPGGYSNQPQHF. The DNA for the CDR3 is TGTGCCAGCAGCCCGGGGGGTTATAGCAATCAGCCCCAGCATTTT. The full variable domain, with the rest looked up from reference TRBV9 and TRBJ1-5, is DSGVTQTPKHLITATGQRVTLRCSPRSGDLSVYWYQQSLDQGLQFLIQYYNGEERAKGNILERFSAQQFPDLHSELNLSSLELGDSALYFCASSPGGYSNQPQHFGDGTRLSIL.